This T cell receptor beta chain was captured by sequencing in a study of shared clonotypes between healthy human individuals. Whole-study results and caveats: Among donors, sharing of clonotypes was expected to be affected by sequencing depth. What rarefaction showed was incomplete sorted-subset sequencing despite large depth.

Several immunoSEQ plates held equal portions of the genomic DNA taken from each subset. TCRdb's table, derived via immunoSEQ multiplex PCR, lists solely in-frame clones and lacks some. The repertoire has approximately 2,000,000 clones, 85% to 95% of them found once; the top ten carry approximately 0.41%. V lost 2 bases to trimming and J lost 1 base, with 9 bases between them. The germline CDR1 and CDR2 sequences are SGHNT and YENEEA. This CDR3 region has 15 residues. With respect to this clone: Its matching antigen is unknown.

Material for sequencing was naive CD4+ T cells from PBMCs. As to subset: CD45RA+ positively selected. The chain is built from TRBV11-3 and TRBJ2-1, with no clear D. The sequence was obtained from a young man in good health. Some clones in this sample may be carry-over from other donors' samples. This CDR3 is CASSLRPDSYNEQFF. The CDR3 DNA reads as TGTGCCAGCAGCTTACGACCGGATTCCTACAATGAGCAGTTCTTC.